A selection of T cell receptor beta chains follows, all from one sample in a study of shared clonotypes between healthy human individuals. Repertoires were generated with immunoSEQ multiplex PCR, while TCRdb's copy carries only in-frame clones and drops some. This sample has a few million clones, with approximately 90% found just once. The specimen was naive CD4+ T cells sorted from blood. The receptors were gathered from a man between 18 and 29 years old in good health. CDR3s leave out the opening cysteine and the closing phenylalanine or tryptophan.

J	length	V	CDR3
TRBJ1-2	13	TRBV6-1	ASSGEQGTLYGYT
TRBJ1-5	13	TRBV6-1	ASTVAGTSNQPQH
TRBJ2-7	9	TRBV20-1	SARFSYEQY
TRBJ2-2	14	TRBV5-5	ASSFSRDSQTGELF
TRBJ1-2	12	TRBV5-1	ASSSDRAHYGYT
TRBJ1-6	13	TRBV5-6	ASSAAASGNSPLH
TRBJ1-6	12	TRBV2	ASGGTAHNSPLH
TRBJ2-3	13	TRBV2	ASRLAGAARDTQY
TRBJ2-3	11	TRBV28	AMQGAGTDTQY
TRBJ1-3	13	TRBV19	ASSIETGDGNTIY
TRBJ1-2	14	TRBV9	ASSVDLRQLGYGYT
TRBJ2-5	14	TRBV19	ASSSPTGRNEETQY
TRBJ2-7	12	TRBV19	ASSIGQGSDEQY
TRBJ2-3	12	TRBV5-1	ATRPGGWTDTQY
TRBJ2-7	11	TRBV28	ASSLTRGNEQY
TRBJ1-1	10	TRBV2	ASRGEDTEAF
TRBJ1-2	12	TRBV7-2	ASSLDGSNYGYT
TRBJ2-7	14	TRBV7-2	ASSLVGTSGSYEQY
TRBJ1-1	11	TRBV5-4	ASLVPGDTEAF
TRBJ1-1	13	TRBV5-1	ASSSQGGQVTEAF
TRBJ1-2	15	TRBV7-5	ARSLKGGTGANYGYT
TRBJ2-6	14	TRBV2	ASSEARGTGANVLT
TRBJ2-2	13	TRBV11-3	ASSSAGTGTGELF
TRBJ1-4	13	TRBV10-3	AISESWGGDEKLF
TRBJ2-6	18	TRBV19	ASSINYQALFVSGANVLT
TRBJ2-7	14	TRBV5-8	ASSFIMTGGSNEQY
TRBJ1-4	13	TRBV5-4	ASSPRQGVDEKLF
TRBJ1-4	13	TRBV5-6	ASSTRQGSGEKLF
TRBJ1-2	12	TRBV2	ASTGQGGNYGYT
TRBJ1-2	14	TRBV28	ATETLQGAGYGGYT
TRBJ2-5	11	TRBV7-2	ASSPSGRETQY
TRBJ1-2	15	TRBV2	ASSVHKVTGSGYGYT
TRBJ2-6	13	TRBV28	ASSLGSSGANVLT
TRBJ1-1	14	TRBV19	ASLNRQGARVTEAF
TRBJ1-1	10	TRBV28	ASSSQTTEAF
TRBJ2-1	12	TRBV2	ASGTSGVYNEQF
TRBJ1-6	10	TRBV6-1	ASSEGGSPLH
TRBJ2-1	11	TRBV18	ASSPSGLNEQF
TRBJ2-1	13	TRBV13	ASSLAPREGRGMF
TRBJ1-2	13	TRBV5-1	ASSPPRAEGYGYT
TRBJ2-2	12	TRBV11-2	ASSSLRLTGELF
TRBJ2-6	15	TRBV27	ASSQGTTNSGANVLT
TRBJ2-3	11	TRBV7-2	ASSLLMSDTQY
TRBJ2-7	13	TRBV5-5	ASSLIEALTYEQY
TRBJ2-5	13	TRBV7-2	ASSSSGGHSGTQY
TRBJ2-1	11	TRBV25-1	ASSLTGYPEQF
TRBJ2-2	16	TRBV9	ASSVVSGTNSLTGELF
TRBJ2-3	14	TRBV6-1	ASSEWTGTRTDTQY
TRBJ2-1	14	TRBV5-1	ASSRTSGGRDNEQF
TRBJ1-2	11	TRBV30	AWSVTGGDGYT
TRBJ2-7	12	TRBV27	ASSPRTGIYEQY
TRBJ2-2	13	TRBV2	ASSEQGTAAGELF
TRBJ1-2	12	TRBV2	ASSERPGQGART
TRBJ2-3	12	TRBV9	ASTRTGTTDTQY
TRBJ2-1	12	TRBV14	ASSPLGSYNEQF
TRBJ2-4	15	TRBV5-1	ASSLEGARQGANIQY
TRBJ2-2	13	TRBV18	ASSPPASYTGELF
TRBJ2-1	11	TRBV4-3	ASSLLAGNEQF
TRBJ2-7	11	TRBV6-5	ASRPGWGNEQY
TRBJ2-7	9	TRBV10-3	AISESFEQY